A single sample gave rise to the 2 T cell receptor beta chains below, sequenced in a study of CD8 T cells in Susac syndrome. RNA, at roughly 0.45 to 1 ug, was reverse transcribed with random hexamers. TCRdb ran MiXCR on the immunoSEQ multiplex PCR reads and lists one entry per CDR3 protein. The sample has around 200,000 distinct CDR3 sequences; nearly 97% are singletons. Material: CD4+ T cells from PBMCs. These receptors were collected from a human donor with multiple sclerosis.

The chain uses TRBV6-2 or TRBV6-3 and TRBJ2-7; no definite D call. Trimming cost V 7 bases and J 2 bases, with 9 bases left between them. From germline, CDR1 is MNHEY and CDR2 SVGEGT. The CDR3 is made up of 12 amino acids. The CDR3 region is CASTQGTYEQYF. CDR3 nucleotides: TGTGCCAGCACACAAGGGACCTACGAGCAGTACTTC.

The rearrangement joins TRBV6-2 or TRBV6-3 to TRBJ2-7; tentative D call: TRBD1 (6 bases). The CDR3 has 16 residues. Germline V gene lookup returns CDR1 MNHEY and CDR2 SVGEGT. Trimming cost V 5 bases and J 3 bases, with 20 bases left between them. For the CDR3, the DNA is TGTGCCAGCAGTCGCACAACAGGGAGTGGACTCTACGAGCAGTACTTC. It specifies CASSRTTGSGLYEQYF.